This paragraph covers one T cell receptor beta chain sequence. This CDR3 contains 13 residues. Germline CDR1 reads SGHTA; CDR2 reads FQGNSA. The V and J ends lost 6 bases and 0 bases respectively, with 9 bases between them. This sample is part of a study of blood T cell repertoires in COVID-19. Turning to the study itself: COVID-19 samples from acute and convalescent phases originated in the United States, Italy and Spain. The analysed material was cDNA or gDNA that came from T cells, B-cell-depleted T cells, or PBMCs.

Original handling: Nucleated cell number was recorded as an estimate derived from reference gene primer amplification. The repertoire was sequenced with immunoSEQ multiplex PCR; TCRdb's copy has only in-frame clones and lacks some. The V and J calls and clone size were taken over from that table, and D and trimming were inferred from the DNA. Found here are 170,000 or so clones, about 83% of them singletons; the top ten hold 1.5%. The chain combines TRBV7-2 with TRBJ2-7; D not certain. The specimen was peripheral blood. This clonotype was sampled from a human donor in a cohort sampled during active COVID-19. The CDR3 bases are TGTGCCAGCAGATCCGGGTCCTCCTACGAGCAGTACTTC. Protein: CASRSGSSYEQYF.